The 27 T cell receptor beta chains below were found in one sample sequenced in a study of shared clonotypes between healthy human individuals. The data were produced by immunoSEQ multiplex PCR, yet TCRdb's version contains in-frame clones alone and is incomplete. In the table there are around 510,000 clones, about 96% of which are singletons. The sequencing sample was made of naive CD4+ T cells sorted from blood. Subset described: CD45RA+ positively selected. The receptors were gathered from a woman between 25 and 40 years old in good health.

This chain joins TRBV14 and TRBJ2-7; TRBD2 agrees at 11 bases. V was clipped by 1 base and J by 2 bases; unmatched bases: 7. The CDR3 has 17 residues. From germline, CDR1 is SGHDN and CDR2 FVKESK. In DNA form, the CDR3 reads TGTGCCAGCAGCCAAGGAGGTCTAGCGGGAGGCACCTACGAGCAGTACTTC. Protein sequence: CASSQGGLAGGTYEQYF.

For the CDR3, the DNA is TGTGCCAGCAGCTATGGAACCAATCAGCCCCAGCATTTT. Its translation: CASSYGTNQPQHF. The rearrangement links TRBV11-2 to TRBJ1-5; D is unclear. The CDR3 is made up of 13 amino acids. V lost 4 bases and J 3 bases, leaving 7 bases between the germline ends. Germline V gene data show CDR1 as SGHAT and CDR2 as FQNNGV.

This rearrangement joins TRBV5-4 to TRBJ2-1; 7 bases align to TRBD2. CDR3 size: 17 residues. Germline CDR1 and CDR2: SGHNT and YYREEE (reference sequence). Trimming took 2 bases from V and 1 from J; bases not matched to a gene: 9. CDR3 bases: TGTGCCAGCAGCTTCACCGCCCTAGCGGCATCCTACAATGAGCAGTTCTTC. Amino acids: CASSFTALAASYNEQFF.

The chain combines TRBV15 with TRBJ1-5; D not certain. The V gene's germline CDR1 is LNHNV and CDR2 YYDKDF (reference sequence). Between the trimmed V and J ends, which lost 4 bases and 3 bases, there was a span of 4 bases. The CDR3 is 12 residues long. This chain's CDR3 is CATSIDNQPQHF. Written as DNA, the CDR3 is TGTGCCACCAGCATCGACAATCAGCCCCAGCATTTT.

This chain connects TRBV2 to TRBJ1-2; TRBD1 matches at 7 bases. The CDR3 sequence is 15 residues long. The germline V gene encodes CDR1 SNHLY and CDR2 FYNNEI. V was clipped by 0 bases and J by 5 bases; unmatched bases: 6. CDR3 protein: CASSEALTGPYGYTF. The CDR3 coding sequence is TGTGCCAGCAGTGAAGCGTTGACAGGGCCATATGGCTACACCTTC.

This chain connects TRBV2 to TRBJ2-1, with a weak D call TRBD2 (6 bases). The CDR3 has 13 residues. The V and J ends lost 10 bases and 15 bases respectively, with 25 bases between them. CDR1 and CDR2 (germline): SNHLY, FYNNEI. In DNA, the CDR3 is TGTGCCACCCAGCGGGCCGAGGCCCCTTATACGTTCTTC. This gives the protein CATQRAEAPYTFF.

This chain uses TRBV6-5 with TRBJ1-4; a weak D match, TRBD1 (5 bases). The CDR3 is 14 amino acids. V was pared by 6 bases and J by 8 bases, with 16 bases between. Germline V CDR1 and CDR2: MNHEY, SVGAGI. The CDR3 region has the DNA TGTGCCAGCAGGAAGCTTTTATGGGGGGAAAAACTGTTTTTT. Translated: CASRKLLWGEKLFF.

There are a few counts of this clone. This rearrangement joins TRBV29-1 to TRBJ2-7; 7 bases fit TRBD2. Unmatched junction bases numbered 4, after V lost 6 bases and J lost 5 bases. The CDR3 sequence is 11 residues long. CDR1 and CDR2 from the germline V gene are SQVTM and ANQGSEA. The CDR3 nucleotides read TGCAGCGTCTGGGAGGGAAACGAGCAGTACTTC. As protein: CSVWEGNEQYF.

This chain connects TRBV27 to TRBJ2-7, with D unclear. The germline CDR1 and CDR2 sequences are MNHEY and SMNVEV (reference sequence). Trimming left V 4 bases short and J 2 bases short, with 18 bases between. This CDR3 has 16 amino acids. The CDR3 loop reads CASSSYPRYATYEQYF. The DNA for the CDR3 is TGTGCCAGCAGTTCCTATCCTAGATACGCAACCTACGAGCAGTACTTC.

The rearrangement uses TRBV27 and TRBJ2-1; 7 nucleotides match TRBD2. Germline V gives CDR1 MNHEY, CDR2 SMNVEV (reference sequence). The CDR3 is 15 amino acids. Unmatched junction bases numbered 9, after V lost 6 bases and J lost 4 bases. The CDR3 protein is CASRRGAGPYNEQFF. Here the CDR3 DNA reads TGTGCCAGCAGACGGGGAGCGGGACCGTACAATGAGCAGTTCTTC.

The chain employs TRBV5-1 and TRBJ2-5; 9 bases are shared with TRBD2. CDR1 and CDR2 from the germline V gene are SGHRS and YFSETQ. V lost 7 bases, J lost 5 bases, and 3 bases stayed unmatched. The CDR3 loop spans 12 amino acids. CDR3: CASGTSGETQYF. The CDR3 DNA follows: TGCGCCAGCGGTACTAGCGGGGAGACCCAGTACTTC.

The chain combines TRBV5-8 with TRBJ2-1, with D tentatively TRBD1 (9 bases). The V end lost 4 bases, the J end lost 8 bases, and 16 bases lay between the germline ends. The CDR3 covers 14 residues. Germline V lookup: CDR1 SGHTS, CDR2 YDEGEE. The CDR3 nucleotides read TGTGCCAGCAGCGCGGGGGGACAGGGCGATGAGCAGTTCTTC. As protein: CASSAGGQGDEQFF.

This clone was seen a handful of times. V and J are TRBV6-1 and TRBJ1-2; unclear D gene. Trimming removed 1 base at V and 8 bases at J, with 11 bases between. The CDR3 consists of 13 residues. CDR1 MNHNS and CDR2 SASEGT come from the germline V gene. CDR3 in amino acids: CASSEGWVGGYTF. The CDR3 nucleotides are TGTGCCAGCAGTGAAGGCTGGGTTGGAGGCTACACCTTC.

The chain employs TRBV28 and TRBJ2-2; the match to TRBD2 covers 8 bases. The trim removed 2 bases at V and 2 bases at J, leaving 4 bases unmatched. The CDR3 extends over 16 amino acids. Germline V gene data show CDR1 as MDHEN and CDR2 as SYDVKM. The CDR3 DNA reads TGTGCCAGCAGTTTAGTCAGCGGGAGAAACACCGGGGAGCTGTTTTTT. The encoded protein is CASSLVSGRNTGELFF.

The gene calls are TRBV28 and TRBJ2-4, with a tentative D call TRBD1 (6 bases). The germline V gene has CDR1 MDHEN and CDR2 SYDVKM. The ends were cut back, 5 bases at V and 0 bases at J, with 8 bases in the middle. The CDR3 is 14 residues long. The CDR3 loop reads CASSMDRAKNIQYF. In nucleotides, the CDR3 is TGTGCCAGCAGTATGGACAGAGCCAAAAACATTCAGTACTTC.

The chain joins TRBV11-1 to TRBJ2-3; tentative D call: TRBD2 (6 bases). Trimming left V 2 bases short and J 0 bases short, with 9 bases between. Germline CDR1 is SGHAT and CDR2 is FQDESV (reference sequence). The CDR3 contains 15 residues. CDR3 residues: CASSLSGFSTDTQYF. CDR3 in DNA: TGTGCCAGCAGCTTAAGCGGGTTTAGCACAGATACGCAGTATTTT.

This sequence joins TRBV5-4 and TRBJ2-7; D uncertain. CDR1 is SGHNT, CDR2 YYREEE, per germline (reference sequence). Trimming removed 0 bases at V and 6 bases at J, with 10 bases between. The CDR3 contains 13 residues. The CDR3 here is CASSLAMGSEQYF. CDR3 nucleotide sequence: TGTGCCAGCAGCTTGGCCATGGGCTCCGAGCAGTACTTC.

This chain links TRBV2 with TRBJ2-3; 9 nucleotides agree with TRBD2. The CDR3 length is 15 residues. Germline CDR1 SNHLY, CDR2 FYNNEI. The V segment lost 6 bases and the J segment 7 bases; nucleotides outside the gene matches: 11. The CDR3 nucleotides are TGTGCCAGCAGGACTGGCGGGAGGGTAGGGTATACGCAGTATTTT. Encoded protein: CASRTGGRVGYTQYF.

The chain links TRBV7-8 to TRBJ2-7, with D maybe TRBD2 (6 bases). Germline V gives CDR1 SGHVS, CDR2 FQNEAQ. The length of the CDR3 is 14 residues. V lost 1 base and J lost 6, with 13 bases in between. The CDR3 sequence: CASSLVRLAPEQYF. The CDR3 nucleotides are TGTGCCAGCAGCTTAGTCCGTCTAGCGCCCGAGCAGTACTTC. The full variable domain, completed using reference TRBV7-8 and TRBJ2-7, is GAGVSQSPRYKVAKRGQDVALRCDPISGHVSLFWYQQALGQGPEFLTYFQNEAQLDKSGLPSDRFFAERPEGSVSTLKIQRTQQEDSAVYLCASSLVRLAPEQYFGPGTRLTVT.

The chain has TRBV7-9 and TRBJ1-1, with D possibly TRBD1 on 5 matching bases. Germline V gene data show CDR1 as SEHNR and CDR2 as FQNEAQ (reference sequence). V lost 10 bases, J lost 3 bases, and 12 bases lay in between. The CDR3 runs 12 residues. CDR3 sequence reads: CAILKGDTEAFF. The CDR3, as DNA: TGTGCCATCCTAAAAGGGGACACTGAAGCTTTCTTT.

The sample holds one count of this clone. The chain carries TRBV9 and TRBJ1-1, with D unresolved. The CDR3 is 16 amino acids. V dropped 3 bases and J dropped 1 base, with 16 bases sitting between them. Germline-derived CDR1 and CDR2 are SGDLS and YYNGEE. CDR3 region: CASSAVGAKKNTEAFF. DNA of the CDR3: TGTGCCAGCAGCGCCGTCGGCGCGAAGAAGAACACTGAAGCTTTCTTT. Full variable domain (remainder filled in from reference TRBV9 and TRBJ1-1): DSGVTQTPKHLITATGQRVTLRCSPRSGDLSVYWYQQSLDQGLQFLIQYYNGEERAKGNILERFSAQQFPDLHSELNLSSLELGDSALYFCASSAVGAKKNTEAFFGQGTRLTVV.

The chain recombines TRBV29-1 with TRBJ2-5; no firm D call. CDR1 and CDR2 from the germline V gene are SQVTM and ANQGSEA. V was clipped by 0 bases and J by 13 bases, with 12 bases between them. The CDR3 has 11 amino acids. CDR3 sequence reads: CSVEDNGHLYF. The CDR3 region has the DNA TGCAGCGTTGAAGATAATGGTCACCTGTACTTC. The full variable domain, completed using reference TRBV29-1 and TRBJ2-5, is SAVISQKPSRDICQRGTSLTIQCQVDSQVTMMFWYRQQPGQSLTLIATANQGSEATYESGFVIDKFPISRPNLTFSTLTVSNMSPEDSSIYLCSVEDNGHLYFGPGTRLLVL.

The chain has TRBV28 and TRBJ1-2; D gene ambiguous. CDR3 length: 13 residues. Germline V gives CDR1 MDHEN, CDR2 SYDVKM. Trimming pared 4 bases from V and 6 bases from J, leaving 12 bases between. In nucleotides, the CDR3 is TGTGCCAGCAGTTCTACCGCTTTCCATGGCTACACCTTC. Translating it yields CASSSTAFHGYTF.

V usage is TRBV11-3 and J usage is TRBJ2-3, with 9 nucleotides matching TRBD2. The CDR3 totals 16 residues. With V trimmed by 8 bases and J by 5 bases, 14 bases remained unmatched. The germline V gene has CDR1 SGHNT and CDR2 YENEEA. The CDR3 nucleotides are TGTGCCAGCGGACAGACGCGGGGACTAGCAGTAGATACGCAGTATTTT. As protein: CASGQTRGLAVDTQYF.

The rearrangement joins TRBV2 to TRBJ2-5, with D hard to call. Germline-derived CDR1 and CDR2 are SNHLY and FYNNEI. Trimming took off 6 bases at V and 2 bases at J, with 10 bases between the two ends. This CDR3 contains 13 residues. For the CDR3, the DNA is TGTGCCAGCAGCGCTAGGAGTCAAGAGACCCAGTACTTC. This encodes CASSARSQETQYF.

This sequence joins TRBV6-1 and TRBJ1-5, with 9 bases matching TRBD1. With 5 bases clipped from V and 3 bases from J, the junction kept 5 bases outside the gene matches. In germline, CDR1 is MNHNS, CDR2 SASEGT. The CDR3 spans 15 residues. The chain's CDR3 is CASSWDREINQPQHF. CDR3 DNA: TGTGCCAGCAGTTGGGACAGGGAAATCAATCAGCCCCAGCATTTT.

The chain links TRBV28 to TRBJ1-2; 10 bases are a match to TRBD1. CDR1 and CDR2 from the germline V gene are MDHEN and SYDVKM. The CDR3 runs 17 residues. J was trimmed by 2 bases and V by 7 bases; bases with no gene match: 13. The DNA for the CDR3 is TGTGCCAGCACTCGCCCGGGGACAGGGGTGTTCAACTATGGCTACACCTTC. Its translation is CASTRPGTGVFNYGYTF.